This is a list of T cell receptor beta chains from one sample in a study of blood T cell repertoires in COVID-19. Clones were sequenced by immunoSEQ multiplex PCR, and TCRdb holds only the in-frame ones, with some missing. Among hundreds of thousands of clones listed, about 85% were seen once. The sequenced sample was peripheral blood. These receptors were taken from a woman aged 18-30 years with acute or convalescent COVID-19. Each CDR3 is given with its conserved first and last residue. The D gene is left open where the match is weak.

d_call: .; j_call: TRBJ2-1; v_call: TRBV7-9; cdr3_aa: CASSPVGQLGNEQFF; cdr3_nt: TGTGCCAGCAGCCCGGTAGGACAGTTAGGCAATGAGCAGTTCTTC
d_call: .; j_call: TRBJ2-2; v_call: TRBV9; cdr3_aa: CASSEPLTGNTGELFF; cdr3_nt: TGTGCCAGCAGCGAGCCCTTAACAGGGAACACCGGGGAGCTGTTTTTT
d_call: .; j_call: TRBJ2-3; v_call: TRBV27; cdr3_aa: CASKFGGLTDTQYF; cdr3_nt: TGTGCCAGCAAATTCGGGGGGCTGACAGATACGCAGTATTTT
d_call: .; j_call: TRBJ1-3; v_call: TRBV19; cdr3_aa: CASSFRTESSGNTIYF; cdr3_nt: TGTGCCAGTAGTTTCCGGACAGAGAGCTCTGGAAACACCATATATTTT
d_call: TRBD1; j_call: TRBJ1-1; v_call: TRBV4-2; cdr3_aa: CASGDRGQRTEAFF; cdr3_nt: TGTGCCAGCGGTGACAGGGGGCAAAGGACTGAAGCTTTCTTT
d_call: .; j_call: TRBJ1-1; v_call: TRBV6-2/TRBV6-3; cdr3_aa: CASSYLPTTEAFF; cdr3_nt: TGTGCCAGCAGTTATCTCCCTACGACTGAAGCTTTCTTT
d_call: .; j_call: TRBJ2-3; v_call: TRBV6-5; cdr3_aa: CAISTRLADTQYF; cdr3_nt: TGTGCCATTTCGACTAGGTTGGCAGATACGCAGTATTTT
d_call: TRBD1; j_call: TRBJ1-5; v_call: TRBV27; cdr3_aa: CASSPSLGQFNQPQHF; cdr3_nt: TGTGCCAGCAGTCCCTCTTTGGGACAGTTCAATCAGCCCCAGCATTTT
d_call: .; j_call: TRBJ1-3; v_call: TRBV2; cdr3_aa: CASSEGGLSGNTIYF; cdr3_nt: TGTGCCAGCAGTGAAGGGGGGCTCTCTGGAAACACCATATATTTT
d_call: TRBD1; j_call: TRBJ1-2; v_call: TRBV14; cdr3_aa: CASSQNRQGGFGYTF; cdr3_nt: TGTGCCAGCAGCCAAAACCGACAGGGAGGTTTCGGCTACACCTTC
d_call: TRBD2; j_call: TRBJ2-1; v_call: TRBV24-1; cdr3_aa: CATSDSGLAGGREQFF; cdr3_nt: TGTGCCACCAGTGATTCCGGACTAGCGGGAGGCAGGGAGCAGTTCTTC
d_call: .; j_call: TRBJ1-4; v_call: TRBV28; cdr3_aa: CASSFWAGREKLFF; cdr3_nt: TGTGCCAGCAGTTTCTGGGCAGGGCGTGAAAAACTGTTTTTT
d_call: .; j_call: TRBJ2-1; v_call: TRBV19; cdr3_aa: CASRERSYNEQFF; cdr3_nt: TGTGCCAGTCGGGAACGCTCCTACAATGAGCAGTTCTTC
d_call: TRBD1; j_call: TRBJ1-2; v_call: TRBV2; cdr3_aa: CASSEGQGREGYTF; cdr3_nt: TGTGCCAGCAGTGAAGGACAGGGAAGAGAGGGCTACACCTTC
d_call: .; j_call: TRBJ1-5; v_call: TRBV19; cdr3_aa: CGCGAGQPQHF; cdr3_nt: TGTGGATGTGGGGCAGGGCAGCCCCAGCATTTT
d_call: TRBD1; j_call: TRBJ1-2; v_call: TRBV5-6; cdr3_aa: CASSLSDRVGDYGYTF; cdr3_nt: TGTGCCAGCAGCTTGTCAGACAGGGTAGGGGACTATGGCTACACCTTC